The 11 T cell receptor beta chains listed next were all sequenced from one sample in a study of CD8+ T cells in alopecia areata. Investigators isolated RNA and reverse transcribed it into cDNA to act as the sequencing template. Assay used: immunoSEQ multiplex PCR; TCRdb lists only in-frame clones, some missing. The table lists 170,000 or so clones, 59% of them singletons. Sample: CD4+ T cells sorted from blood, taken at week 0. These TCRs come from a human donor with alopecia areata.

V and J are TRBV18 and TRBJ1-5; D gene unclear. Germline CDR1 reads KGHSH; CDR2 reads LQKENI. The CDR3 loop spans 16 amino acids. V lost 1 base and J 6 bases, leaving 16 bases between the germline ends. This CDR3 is CASSPREPYGGQPQHF. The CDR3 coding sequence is TGTGCCAGCTCACCACGGGAACCCTACGGCGGTCAGCCCCAGCATTTT.

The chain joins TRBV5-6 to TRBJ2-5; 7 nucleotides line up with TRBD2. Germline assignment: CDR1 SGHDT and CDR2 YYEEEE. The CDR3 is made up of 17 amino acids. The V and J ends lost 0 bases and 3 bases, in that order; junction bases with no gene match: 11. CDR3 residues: CASSLAAVAGTEETQYF. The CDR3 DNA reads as TGTGCCAGCAGCTTGGCCGCGGTAGCGGGTACAGAAGAGACCCAGTACTTC.

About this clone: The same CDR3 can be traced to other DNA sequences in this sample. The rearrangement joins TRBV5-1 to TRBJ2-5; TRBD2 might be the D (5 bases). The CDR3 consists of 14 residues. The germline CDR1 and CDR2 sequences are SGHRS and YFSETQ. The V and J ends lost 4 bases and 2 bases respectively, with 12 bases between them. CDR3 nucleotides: TGCGCCAGCAGCCTTGGACTGATTCAAGAGACCCAGTACTTC. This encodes CASSLGLIQETQYF.

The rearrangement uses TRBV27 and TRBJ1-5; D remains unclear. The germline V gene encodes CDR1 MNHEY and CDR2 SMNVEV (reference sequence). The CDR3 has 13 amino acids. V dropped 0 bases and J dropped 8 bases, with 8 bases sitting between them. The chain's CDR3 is CASSLSGREPQHF. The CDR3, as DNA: TGTGCCAGCAGTTTATCAGGTCGGGAGCCCCAGCATTTT.

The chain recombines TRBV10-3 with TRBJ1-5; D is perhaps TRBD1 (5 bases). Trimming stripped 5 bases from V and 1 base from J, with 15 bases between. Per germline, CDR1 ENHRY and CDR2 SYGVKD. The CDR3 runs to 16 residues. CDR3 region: CAISQQGRRSNQPQHF. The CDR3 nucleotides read TGTGCCATCAGTCAGCAGGGCCGAAGAAGCAATCAGCCCCAGCATTTT.

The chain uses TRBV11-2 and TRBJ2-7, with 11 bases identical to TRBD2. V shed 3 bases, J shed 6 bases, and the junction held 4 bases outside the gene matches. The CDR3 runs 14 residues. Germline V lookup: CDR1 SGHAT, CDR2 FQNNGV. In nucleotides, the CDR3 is TGTGCCAGCAGCTTTAGCGGGGGGGCAGCCGAGCAGTACTTC. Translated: CASSFSGGAAEQYF.

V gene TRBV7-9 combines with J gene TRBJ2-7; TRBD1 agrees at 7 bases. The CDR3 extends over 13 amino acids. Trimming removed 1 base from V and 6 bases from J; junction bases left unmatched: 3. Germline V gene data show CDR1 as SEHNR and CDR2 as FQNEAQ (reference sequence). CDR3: CASSLETGSEQYF. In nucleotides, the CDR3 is TGTGCCAGCAGCTTAGAGACAGGGTCCGAGCAGTACTTC.

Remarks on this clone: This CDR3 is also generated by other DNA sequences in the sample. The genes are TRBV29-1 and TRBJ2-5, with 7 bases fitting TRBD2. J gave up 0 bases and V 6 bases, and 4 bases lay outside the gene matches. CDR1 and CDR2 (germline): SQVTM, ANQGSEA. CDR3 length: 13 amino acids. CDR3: CSVLGLNQETQYF. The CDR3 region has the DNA TGCAGCGTCCTGGGACTAAACCAAGAGACCCAGTACTTC.

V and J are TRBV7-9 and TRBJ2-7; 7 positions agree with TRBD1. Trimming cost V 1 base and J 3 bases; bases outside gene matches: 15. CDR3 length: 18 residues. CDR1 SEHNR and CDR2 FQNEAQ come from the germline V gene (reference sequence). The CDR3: CASSLGAYRGRKNYEQYF. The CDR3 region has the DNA TGTGCCAGCAGCTTAGGGGCCTACAGGGGCAGGAAGAACTACGAGCAGTACTTC.

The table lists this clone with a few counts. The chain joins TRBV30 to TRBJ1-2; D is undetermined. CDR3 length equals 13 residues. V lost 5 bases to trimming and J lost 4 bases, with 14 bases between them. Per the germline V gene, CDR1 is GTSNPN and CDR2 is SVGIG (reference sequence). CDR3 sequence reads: CAWATGPTYGYTF. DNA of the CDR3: TGTGCCTGGGCCACCGGGCCCACCTATGGCTACACCTTC.

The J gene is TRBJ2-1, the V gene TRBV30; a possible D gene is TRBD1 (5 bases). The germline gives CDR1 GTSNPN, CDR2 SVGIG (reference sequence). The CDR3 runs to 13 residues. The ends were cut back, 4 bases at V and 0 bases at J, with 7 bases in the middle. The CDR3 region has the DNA TGTGCCTGGATAGGGGCCTCCTACAATGAGCAGTTCTTC. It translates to CAWIGASYNEQFF.